This passage covers 24 T cell receptor beta chains from one sample sequenced in a study of shared T cell receptors in the human thymus. The protocol was immunoSEQ multiplex PCR, while the TCRdb copy is restricted to in-frame clones and leaves out a portion. The sample includes about 380,000 clones, roughly 94% of them seen just once. Sequenced input: thymocytes. Source of these receptors: a human donor.

The V and J genes are TRBV7-3 and TRBJ2-7, with D possibly matching TRBD2 (6 bases). Germline-derived CDR1 and CDR2 are SGHTA and FQGTGA. The CDR3 has 15 amino acids. V was clipped by 5 bases and J by 7 bases, with 21 bases between them. CDR3 region: CASSPYPGLHYEQYF. The CDR3 region has the DNA TGTGCCAGCAGCCCCTACCCGGGACTCCATTATGAGCAGTACTTC.

The chain links TRBV10-1 to TRBJ2-3; D is possibly TRBD2 (6 bases). Deletions cut 3 bases from V and 6 bases from J, with 13 bases between. Germline loops: CDR1 WNHNN, CDR2 SYGVQD (reference sequence). This CDR3 has 14 residues. The CDR3 sequence is CASSDVLAGDTQYF. CDR3 DNA: TGCGCCAGCAGTGATGTACTAGCCGGGGATACGCAGTATTTT.

The chain links TRBV28 to TRBJ1-3, with D perhaps matching TRBD1 (6 bases). This CDR3 contains 21 residues. Looked up from germline, CDR1 is MDHEN and CDR2 is SYDVKM. V was pared by 1 base and J by 2 bases, with 27 bases between. The CDR3 loop is CASSLLFPGALFFRAGNTIYF. CDR3 nucleotide sequence: TGTGCCAGCAGTTTATTATTCCCAGGGGCCTTATTTTTTCGGGCTGGAAACACCATATATTTT. Variable domain in full (rest from reference TRBV28 and TRBJ1-3): DVKVTQSSRYLVKRTGEKVFLECVQDMDHENMFWYRQDPGLGLRLIYFSYDVKMKEKGDIPEGYSVSREKKERFSLILESASTNQTSMYLCASSLLFPGALFFRAGNTIYFGEGSWLTVV.

J is TRBJ2-2 and V is TRBV5-1; no reliable D call. Germline lookup yields CDR1 SGHRS and CDR2 YFSETQ. Trimming took 1 base from V and 3 from J, leaving 10 bases between them. The CDR3 is made up of 15 amino acids. CDR3 DNA sequence: TGCGCCAGCAGCTTGCGTTTTAGGGACACCGGGGAGCTGTTTTTT. It specifies CASSLRFRDTGELFF.

This chain connects TRBV7-9 to TRBJ2-1, with a tentative D call TRBD2 (5 bases). V gave up 2 bases and J gave up 0 bases, with 11 bases separating them. The germline V gene has CDR1 SEHNR and CDR2 FQNEAQ (reference sequence). The CDR3 runs 16 residues. The CDR3 DNA follows: TGTGCCAGCAGCTTAACGGCTAGCCTCTCCTACAATGAGCAGTTCTTC. This translates into CASSLTASLSYNEQFF.

The CDR3 is CSVGTGGEDSNQPQHF. The CDR3 DNA is TGCAGCGTTGGGACAGGGGGCGAGGATAGCAATCAGCCCCAGCATTTT. The chain has TRBV29-1 and TRBJ1-5; 11 bases agree with TRBD1. Germline V gives CDR1 SQVTM, CDR2 ANQGSEA. The CDR3 spans 16 residues. V dropped 4 bases and J dropped 0; count of bases not matched to a gene: 5.

The rearrangement uses TRBV5-1 and TRBJ2-5, with D perhaps matching TRBD2 (6 bases). This CDR3 has 14 residues. CDR1 is SGHRS and CDR2 is YFSETQ in the germline V gene. V gave up 4 bases and J gave up 3 bases, with 13 bases separating them. In DNA, the CDR3 is TGCGCCAGCAGCCGACCGGGAGAAAAAGAGACCCAGTACTTC. Its protein is CASSRPGEKETQYF.

The chain joins TRBV28 to TRBJ2-1; 8 positions match TRBD1. The J segment lost 5 bases and the V segment lost 7 bases, leaving 10 bases of the junction unmatched. Per the germline V gene, CDR1 is MDHEN and CDR2 is SYDVKM. The CDR3 runs 15 residues. The chain's CDR3 is CASNQDRVGDNEQFF. The CDR3 nucleotides are TGTGCCAGCAACCAGGACAGGGTTGGTGACAATGAGCAGTTCTTC.

The chain couples TRBV27 to TRBJ2-7; 10 nucleotides align to TRBD1. CDR1 and CDR2 from the germline V gene are MNHEY and SMNVEV (reference sequence). CDR3 length: 14 residues. V was clipped by 5 bases and J by 5 bases; unmatched bases: 6. The CDR3 sequence is CASSPGQGRDEQYF. DNA of the CDR3: TGTGCCAGCAGTCCGGGACAGGGGAGGGACGAGCAGTACTTC.

This chain connects TRBV13 to TRBJ2-1; no reliable D call. The ends were cut back, 7 bases at V and 3 bases at J, with 13 bases in the middle. The CDR3 totals 14 residues. CDR1 and CDR2 from the germline V gene are PRHDT and FYEKMQ (reference sequence). CDR3 protein: CASTASGSYNEQFF. CDR3 nucleotide sequence: TGTGCCAGCACCGCCTCCGGAAGCTACAATGAGCAGTTCTTC.

This chain joins TRBV30 and TRBJ2-7, with D tentatively TRBD1 (5 bases). Germline V CDR1 and CDR2: GTSNPN, SVGIG (reference sequence). Trimming took 0 bases from V and 5 from J, leaving 17 bases between them. This CDR3 has 15 amino acids. The CDR3 bases are TGTGCCTGGAGTGTAGATTCAAAAGGGGAAGACGAGCAGTACTTC. This sequence encodes CAWSVDSKGEDEQYF.

J is TRBJ2-7 and V is TRBV6-4; weak D call: TRBD2 (5 bases). Germline lookup yields CDR1 MRHNA and CDR2 SNTAGT. Trimming removed 5 bases from V and 4 bases from J, with 15 bases in between. CDR3 size: 14 residues. CDR3 in amino acids: CASSPAGLIYEQYF. Here the CDR3 DNA reads TGTGCCAGCAGTCCCGCAGGACTCATTTACGAGCAGTACTTC.

The chain carries TRBV27 and TRBJ1-2, with 8 bases matching TRBD1. Trimming cost V 7 bases and J 6 bases; bases outside gene matches: 4. The CDR3 spans 12 residues. The V gene's germline CDR1 is MNHEY and CDR2 SMNVEV (reference sequence). CDR3 protein: CASMGQENGYTF. The CDR3 DNA follows: TGTGCCAGCATGGGACAGGAAAATGGCTACACCTTC.

The chain is built from TRBV10-1 and TRBJ1-2; TRBD1 matches 9 bases. CDR3 size: 16 residues. The V gene's germline CDR1 is WNHNN and CDR2 SYGVQD (reference sequence). J was trimmed by 2 bases and V by 2 bases; bases with no gene match: 6. CDR3 region: CASSEIIGTGNYGYTF. The CDR3 nucleotides read TGCGCCAGCAGTGAGATAATAGGGACAGGGAACTATGGCTACACCTTC.

The rearrangement links TRBV28 to TRBJ1-1; D perhaps matches TRBD1 (6 bases). This CDR3 is 17 amino acids long. Trimming removed 6 bases from V and 1 base from J, with 21 bases in between. Germline CDR1 is MDHEN and CDR2 is SYDVKM. CDR3 protein: CASRPRGEDFRNTEAFF. Written as DNA, the CDR3 is TGTGCCAGCAGGCCAAGGGGGGAGGATTTTAGGAACACTGAAGCTTTCTTT.

This sequence joins TRBV28 and TRBJ1-2, with D maybe TRBD1 (5 bases). This CDR3 contains 13 residues. CDR1 MDHEN and CDR2 SYDVKM come from the germline V gene. Trimming shortened V by 1 base and J by 8 bases, and 11 bases separated the two germline ends. CDR3 nucleotide sequence: TGTGCCAGCAGTTTATTATCCGGGGGGGGCTACACCTTC. Translated: CASSLLSGGGYTF.

V gene TRBV28 combines with J gene TRBJ2-5; perhaps D is TRBD1 or TRBD2 (5 bases each). The CDR3 length is 16 residues. The V and J ends lost 2 bases and 5 bases respectively, with 18 bases between them. The V gene's germline CDR1 is MDHEN and CDR2 SYDVKM. The CDR3 loop reads CASSLVWDGEGETQYF. The CDR3 nucleotides read TGTGCCAGCAGTTTAGTGTGGGACGGGGAAGGGGAGACCCAGTACTTC.

This clone has only one observation. The chain uses TRBV6-5 and TRBJ1-1; D is ambiguous. Germline assignment: CDR1 MNHEY and CDR2 SVGAGI. The CDR3 runs to 14 residues. The V gene lost 0 bases and the J gene lost 1 base, with 6 bases spanning the gap. The CDR3 sequence: CASSYSAGNTEAFF. CDR3 bases: TGTGCCAGCAGTTACTCGGCTGGGAACACTGAAGCTTTCTTT.

J is TRBJ1-2 and V is TRBV14; D is unresolved. The CDR3 is 14 amino acids. V lost 1 base and J lost 0, with 6 bases in between. Germline V gene sequence: CDR1 SGHDN, CDR2 FVKESK. The CDR3 DNA reads as TGTGCCAGCAGCCAAGCGGCAGCTAACTATGGCTACACCTTC. Translating gives CASSQAAANYGYTF.

This clone was found once. This chain connects TRBV7-9 to TRBJ2-7, with D possibly matching TRBD2 (6 bases). Between the trimmed V and J ends, which lost 0 bases and 2 bases, there was a span of 17 bases. Germline V gene sequence: CDR1 SEHNR, CDR2 FQNEAQ (reference sequence). CDR3 length: 17 residues. DNA for the CDR3: TGTGCCAGCAGCTTAGCGCAGGAGGGGCCATGGGCCTACGAGCAGTACTTC. This encodes CASSLAQEGPWAYEQYF.

The J gene is TRBJ2-3, the V gene TRBV5-6; no firm D call. This CDR3 has 16 residues. Germline CDR1 is SGHDT and CDR2 is YYEEEE. Trimming took 0 bases from V and 4 from J, leaving 15 bases between them. The CDR3 nucleotides are TGTGCCAGCAGCTTGGGGCAGATAAGATATCCAGATACGCAGTATTTT. It specifies CASSLGQIRYPDTQYF.

The chain uses TRBV6-5 and TRBJ2-1, with a possible D match to TRBD2 (6 bases). Trimming shortened V by 2 bases and J by 6 bases, and 11 bases separated the two germline ends. Germline CDR1 is MNHEY and CDR2 is SVGAGI. The CDR3 is made up of 14 amino acids. The CDR3 is CASSYEEGLNEQFF. The CDR3 bases are TGTGCCAGCAGTTACGAGGAGGGCCTCAATGAGCAGTTCTTC.

V is TRBV7-9 and J is TRBJ2-2; 8 bases are shared with TRBD2. The J segment lost 6 bases and the V segment lost 6 bases, leaving 18 bases of the junction unmatched. The germline V gene encodes CDR1 SEHNR and CDR2 FQNEAQ (reference sequence). The CDR3 totals 18 residues. CDR3 loop: CASSLLKYRAGVPGELFF. In DNA form, the CDR3 reads TGTGCCAGCAGTCTCCTAAAATATCGAGCGGGAGTCCCCGGGGAGCTGTTTTTT.

The sample holds one count of this clone. The genes are TRBV7-2 and TRBJ2-7, with D uncertain. V was shortened by 0 bases and J by 2 bases, with 5 bases between the two germline ends. CDR1 is SGHTA, CDR2 FQGNSA, per germline. The CDR3 sequence is 13 residues long. The CDR3 sequence is CASSLAATYEQYF. CDR3 DNA sequence: TGTGCCAGCAGCTTAGCAGCAACCTACGAGCAGTACTTC.